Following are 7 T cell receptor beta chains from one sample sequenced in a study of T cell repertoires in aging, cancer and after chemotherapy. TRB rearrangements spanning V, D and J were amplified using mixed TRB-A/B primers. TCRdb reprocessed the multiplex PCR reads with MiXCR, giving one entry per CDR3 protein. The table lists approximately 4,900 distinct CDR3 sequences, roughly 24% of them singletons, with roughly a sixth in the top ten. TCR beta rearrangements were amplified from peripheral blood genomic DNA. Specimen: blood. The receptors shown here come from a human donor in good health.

CDR3 in DNA: TGTGCCAGCAGTTTATCGGGGAACACCGGGGAGCTGTTTTTT. It codes for CASSLSGNTGELFF. The V call is TRBV27, the J call TRBJ2-2; D unresolved. The V end was cut by 0 bases, the J end by 1 base, with 3 bases between. The CDR3 length is 14 residues. The germline CDR1 and CDR2 sequences are MNHEY and SMNVEV (reference sequence).

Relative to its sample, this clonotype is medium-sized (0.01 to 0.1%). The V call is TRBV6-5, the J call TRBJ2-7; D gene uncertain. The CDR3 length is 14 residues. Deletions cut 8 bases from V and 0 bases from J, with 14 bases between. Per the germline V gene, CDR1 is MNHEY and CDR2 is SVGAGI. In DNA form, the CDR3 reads TGTGCCAGCTCCGTCATGGGATCCTCCTACGAGCAGTACTTC. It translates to CASSVMGSSYEQYF.

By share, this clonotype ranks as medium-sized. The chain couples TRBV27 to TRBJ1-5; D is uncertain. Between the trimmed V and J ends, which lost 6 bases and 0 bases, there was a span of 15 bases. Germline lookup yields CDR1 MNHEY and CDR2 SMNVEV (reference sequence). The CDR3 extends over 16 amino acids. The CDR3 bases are TGTGCCAGCAGGTCGATTTGGACGGATAGCAATCAGCCCCAGCATTTT. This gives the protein CASRSIWTDSNQPQHF.

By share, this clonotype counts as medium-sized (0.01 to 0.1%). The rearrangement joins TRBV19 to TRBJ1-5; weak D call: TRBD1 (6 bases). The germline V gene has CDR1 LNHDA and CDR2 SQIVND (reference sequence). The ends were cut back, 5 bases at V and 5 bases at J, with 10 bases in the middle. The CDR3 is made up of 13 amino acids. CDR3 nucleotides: TGTGCCAGTAGTTGGGGGGGCGATCAGCCCCAGCATTTT. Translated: CASSWGGDQPQHF.

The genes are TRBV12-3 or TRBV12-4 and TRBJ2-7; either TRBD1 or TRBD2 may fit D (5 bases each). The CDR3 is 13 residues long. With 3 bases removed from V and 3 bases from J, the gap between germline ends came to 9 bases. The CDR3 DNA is TGTGCCAGCAGTTTTGGGGGTGTCTACGAGCAGTACTTC. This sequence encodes CASSFGGVYEQYF.

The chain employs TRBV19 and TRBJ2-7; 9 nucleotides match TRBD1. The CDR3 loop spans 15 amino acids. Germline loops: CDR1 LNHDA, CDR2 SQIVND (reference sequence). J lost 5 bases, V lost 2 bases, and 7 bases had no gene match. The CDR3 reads CASSITRTGVHEQYF. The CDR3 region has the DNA TGTGCCAGTAGTATAACCCGGACAGGGGTCCACGAGCAGTACTTC.

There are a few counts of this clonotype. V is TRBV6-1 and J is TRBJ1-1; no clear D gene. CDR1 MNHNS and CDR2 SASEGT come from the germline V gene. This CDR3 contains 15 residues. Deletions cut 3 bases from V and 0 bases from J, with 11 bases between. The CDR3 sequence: CASSDPGRVNTEAFF. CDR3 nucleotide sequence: TGTGCCAGCAGTGACCCAGGAAGGGTGAACACTGAAGCTTTCTTT.